One sample yielded the 3 T cell receptor beta chains listed below, sequenced in a study of response to subunit inactivated influenza vaccine. MiXCR, run by TCRdb on the RT-PCR reads, gives a single entry per CDR3 protein. Of 700,000 to 800,000 distinct CDR3 sequences in the sample, about 18% were seen once. This specimen consisted of PBMCs from blood, obtained 5 days after vaccination. All receptors come from a man aged 45-60 years who received an inactivated influenza vaccine.

The chain couples TRBV9 to TRBJ2-7; TRBD1 agrees at 7 bases. Germline assignment: CDR1 SGDLS and CDR2 YYNGEE. J was trimmed by 3 bases and V by 0 bases; bases with no gene match: 9. This CDR3 comprises 16 residues. This CDR3 is CASSVGGGQDIYEQYF. CDR3 in DNA: TGTGCCAGCAGCGTAGGCGGCGGACAGGATATCTACGAGCAGTACTTC.

This clonotype has a handful of counts. This rearrangement joins TRBV7-2 to TRBJ2-3; unclear D gene. The CDR3 is 14 amino acids. V gave up 3 bases and J gave up 2 bases, with 9 bases separating them. Germline V gene data show CDR1 as SGHTA and CDR2 as FQGNSA. This chain's CDR3 is CASSFDITTDTQYF. The CDR3 DNA sequence: TGTGCCAGCAGCTTCGACATTACCACAGATACGCAGTATTTT.

This clonotype has just a few counts. The genes are TRBV15 and TRBJ2-7; 7 bases map to TRBD2. Germline V lookup: CDR1 LNHNV, CDR2 YYDKDF (reference sequence). Trimming cost V 0 bases and J 4 bases; bases outside gene matches: 6. The CDR3 contains 15 residues. The CDR3 loop reads CATSRDLAGVYEQYF. CDR3 in DNA: TGTGCCACCAGCAGAGATCTGGCGGGAGTTTACGAGCAGTACTTC. Supplemented by reference TRBV15 and TRBJ2-7, the full variable domain reads DAMVIQNPRYQVTQFGKPVTLSCSQTLNHNVMYWYQQKSSQAPKLLFHYYDKDFNNEADTPDNFQSRRPNTSFCFLDIRSPGLGDTAMYLCATSRDLAGVYEQYFGPGTRLTVT.